The 14 T cell receptor beta chains reported below all come from one sample, sequenced in a study of T-cell memory formation after mild COVID-19. One entry per CDR3 protein results from TCRdb running MiXCR on the 5' RACE reads. The sample includes 350,000 to 500,000 distinct CDR3 sequences, roughly 18% of them seen just once. The specimen was PBMCs or a T cell subset sorted from them (not recorded which). The receptors come from a man between 18 and 29 years old who had mild COVID-19 (a few samples of this study predate the infection). Cell type and time point are not known.

V gene TRBV20-1 combines with J gene TRBJ1-6; unclear D gene. This CDR3 is 14 amino acids long. The germline V and J ends were trimmed by 2 bases and 9 bases, with 14 bases remaining between them. CDR1 and CDR2 (germline): DFQATT, SNEGSKA (reference sequence). The DNA for the CDR3 is TGCAGTGCTAGAAGCAGGACCCTATCTTCACCCCTCCACTTT. Its translation: CSARSRTLSSPLHF.

The chain uses TRBV7-3 and TRBJ2-3; 7 bases line up with TRBD2. V shed 3 bases and J 5 bases; nucleotides not matched to a gene: 5. CDR1 is SGHTA and CDR2 is FQGTGA in the germline V gene. The CDR3 runs to 14 residues. As DNA, the CDR3 is TGTGCCAGCAGCTTTGGACTAGTCGGAGATACGCAGTATTTT. Amino acid sequence: CASSFGLVGDTQYF.

This clonotype was counted between two and nine times. The chain carries TRBV7-2 and TRBJ2-7; D is unresolved. The CDR3 is made up of 14 amino acids. The V end lost 3 bases, the J end lost 2 bases, and 11 bases lay between the germline ends. Germline V gives CDR1 SGHTA, CDR2 FQGNSA. The CDR3 DNA reads as TGTGCCAGCAGCTTGGACCGGATGACCTACGAGCAGTACTTC. Translation: CASSLDRMTYEQYF.

This chain links TRBV11-2 with TRBJ2-7, with 7 positions matching TRBD1. The CDR3 length is 14 residues. J gave up 3 bases and V 5 bases, and 7 bases lay outside the gene matches. Germline values: CDR1 SGHAT, CDR2 FQNNGV. CDR3 sequence reads: CASSHRGLVYEQYF. CDR3 nucleotides: TGTGCCAGCAGCCACAGGGGTCTGGTCTACGAGCAGTACTTC.

The chain has TRBV29-1 and TRBJ1-5; D is perhaps TRBD1 (5 bases). This CDR3 spans 13 amino acids. V was shortened by 6 bases and J by 3 bases, with 12 bases between the two germline ends. Germline V gives CDR1 SQVTM, CDR2 ANQGSEA. CDR3 sequence: CSVRTGYNQPQHF. For the CDR3, the DNA is TGCAGCGTACGAACAGGATACAATCAGCCCCAGCATTTT. The complete variable domain, with remaining parts taken from reference TRBV29-1 and TRBJ1-5, reads SAVISQKPSRDICQRGTSLTIQCQVDSQVTMMFWYRQQPGQSLTLIATANQGSEATYESGFVIDKFPISRPNLTFSTLTVSNMSPEDSSIYLCSVRTGYNQPQHFGDGTRLSIL.

This clonotype has only a few counts. The J gene is TRBJ1-5, the V gene TRBV5-5; a possible D gene is TRBD1 (5 bases). V gave up 6 bases and J gave up 4 bases, with 17 bases separating them. The CDR3 length is 15 residues. The germline V gene encodes CDR1 SGHKS and CDR2 YYEKEE (reference sequence). CDR3 coding DNA: TGTGCCAGCACCAGATCGGCCAGGGTGAATCAGCCCCAGCATTTT. As protein: CASTRSARVNQPQHF.

The chain couples TRBV10-3 to TRBJ2-7; D not certain. CDR3 length equals 13 residues. Germline loops: CDR1 ENHRY, CDR2 SYGVKD. The V and J ends lost 2 bases and 3 bases respectively, with 8 bases between them. The DNA of the CDR3 is TGTGCCATCAGTGAGGGCCTGGACTACGAGCAGTACGTC. Translated, it gives CAISEGLDYEQYV.

About this clonotype: Because it lacks the conserved phenylalanine or tryptophan at the end, this CDR3 is likely a read error. In DNA, the CDR3 is TGTGCCAGCAGCCGCGGGGGGACGAGCACAGATACGCAGTATATT. Translating gives CASSRGGTSTDTQYI. The gene calls are TRBV7-3 and TRBJ2-3; 8 bases are a match to TRBD2. The V gene end was trimmed by 5 bases and the J gene end by 0 bases; junction bases not matched to a gene: 4. The V gene's germline CDR1 is SGHTA and CDR2 FQGTGA. CDR3 size: 15 residues.

The chain uses TRBV5-1 and TRBJ1-4, with a weak D call TRBD1 (6 bases). CDR3 size: 13 residues. Germline CDR1 SGHRS, CDR2 YFSETQ. Deletions cut 4 bases from V and 8 bases from J, with 12 bases between. The CDR3 reads CASSRDIKEKLFF. The CDR3 nucleotides read TGCGCCAGCAGCCGGGACATTAAGGAAAAACTGTTTTTT.

This clonotype has only a few counts. The genes are TRBV5-1 and TRBJ1-2; tentatively, D is TRBD1 (5 bases). Germline CDR1 is SGHRS and CDR2 is YFSETQ. V was cut by 2 bases and J by 4 bases, with 12 bases left in between. CDR3 size: 14 residues. The CDR3: CASSFGGAGYGYTF. CDR3 nucleotides: TGCGCCAGCAGCTTTGGAGGGGCCGGCTATGGCTACACCTTC.

This clonotype was counted between two and nine times. This chain connects TRBV5-1 to TRBJ1-4; D perhaps matches TRBD1 (5 bases). CDR3 length: 16 residues. V was shortened by 4 bases and J by 5 bases, with 18 bases between the two germline ends. CDR1 and CDR2 from the germline V gene are SGHRS and YFSETQ. CDR3 nucleotides: TGCGCCAGCAGCCCCTACAAAGGGACGGGGAATGAAAAACTGTTTTTT. Translated: CASSPYKGTGNEKLFF. Drawing the rest from reference TRBV5-1 and TRBJ1-4, the complete variable domain is KAGVTQTPRYLIKTRGQQVTLSCSPISGHRSVSWYQQTPGQGLQFLFEYFSETQRNKGNFPGRFSGRQFSNSRSEMNVSTLELGDSALYLCASSPYKGTGNEKLFFGSGTQLSVL.

The CDR3 loop reads CASSLEASGPWTQYF. The CDR3 DNA reads as TGTGCCAGCAGCTTAGAAGCTAGCGGTCCATGGACCCAGTACTTC. The V and J genes are TRBV7-8 and TRBJ2-5, with 7 bases matching TRBD2. After removal of 1 base from V and 7 bases from J, the junction contained 9 bases not matched to a gene. CDR3 size: 15 residues. The germline V gene encodes CDR1 SGHVS and CDR2 FQNEAQ.

In this sample, this clonotype turned up many times. This chain connects TRBV6-1 to TRBJ2-5; D unclear. The CDR3 runs 12 residues. The V gene lost 1 base and the J gene lost 5 bases, with 5 bases spanning the gap. CDR1 is MNHNS, CDR2 SASEGT, per germline. The CDR3 protein is CASSEVVETQYF. The CDR3 DNA sequence: TGTGCCAGCAGTGAAGTGGTGGAGACCCAGTACTTC.

This clonotype has just a few counts. The chain joins TRBV5-1 to TRBJ1-1, with D possibly TRBD1 on 6 matching bases. The CDR3 runs to 14 residues. Trimming took off 0 bases at V and 4 bases at J, with 10 bases between the two ends. In germline, CDR1 is SGHRS, CDR2 YFSETQ. CDR3 sequence (DNA): TGCGCCAGCAGCTTGGCCACAGGGTTCACTGAAGCTTTCTTT. Protein: CASSLATGFTEAFF.